This T cell receptor (beta chain) was profiled in a study of blood T cell repertoires in COVID-19 (dated by TCRdb to the early 2020s). About the study as a whole: Samples from collaborators originated in the United States, Italy and Spain and spanned both the acute and convalescent phases of COVID-19. The material from the prospective study consisted of cDNA or gDNA derived from T cells, B-cell-depleted T cells, or PBMCs. Where available, HLA class I and class II types were taken from metadata supplied by the sample provider and were not determined by assay-based typing. The repertoires were released in a freely available public database meant as a resource for research on the immune response to SARS-CoV-2. Subjects who had been exposed to COVID-19, were actively infected with it, or had recovered from it provided the deeply sampled blood TCRbeta repertoires that made up the dataset. The samples were drawn from the first 160 participants of the ongoing ImmuneRACE study and from some 1,300 subjects provided by 6 global collaborators. A de-identified subject ID, COVID-19 status, age in years and sex were almost always included in the sample metadata. Broader findings and caveats from the paper: The quantity of clinical and demographic metadata differed by source and by participant and was supplied without curation.

The immunoSEQ Assay, a bias-controlled multiplex PCR, was used to amplify TCRbeta CDR3 regions from genomic DNA. As for how the authors treated the data: Nucleated cell counts per sample were estimated from amplification of reference gene primers within the assay. To quantify the absolute abundance of each unique TCRbeta CDR3 rearrangement, sequence reads were collapsed and filtered. Productive Simpson clonality was computed per sample as the square root of Simpson's diversity index over productive rearrangements. TCRdb provides this immuneACCESS table in a form limited to in-frame rearrangements. Some clones are lacking; in checked studies, under half of them reflect an unresolved V gene, and why the rest are absent is not known. The V and J calls and clone size were taken over from that table, and D and trimming were inferred from the DNA. Recorded for this sample are 400,000 to 450,000 clones; around 90% of them occurred a single time. The ten largest clonotypes hold roughly 0.76% of the sample.

CDR1 and CDR2 (MGHRA, YSYEKL) derive from the germline V gene. The CDR3 holds 13 amino acids from the cysteine to the phenylalanine. Just the 39-base CDR3 DNA is kept, in frame starting at base 1. V lost 1 base and J lost 2 bases; the stretch between them is 5 bases long. One collaborating source in Seattle enrolled patients during active infection and followed them longitudinally through the course of disease. Whole blood was collected in K2EDTA tubes by collaborating institutions according to the institutions' own protocols. For TCRbeta analysis, collaborators shipped samples as frozen whole blood, isolated PBMCs, or DNA extracted from either of those sample types. The sample holds one count of this clone. Its recognized antigen is unknown. No base qualities exist here, and no much larger clone lies one base off it.

The TCR was taken from a man younger than 30 with COVID-19, enrolled during active disease. The rearranged chain carries TRBV4-1 and TRBJ1-1; no D gene is confidently identified. The sample taken for sequencing was peripheral blood. For the CDR3, the sequence is CASSQASNTEAFF. The DNA reads as follows: TGCGCCAGCAGCCAAGCATCAAACACTGAAGCTTTCTTT.